This T cell receptor (beta chain) was identified during a study of human T cells and chemical hapten exposure. CDR1 LNHDA and CDR2 SQIVND come from the germline V gene (reference sequence). V dropped 5 bases and J dropped 8; count of bases not matched to a gene: 9. This CDR3 region has 14 residues. Time point specified: patch test 1, 2 weeks after DPC sensitization. As to treatment: therapeutic diphenylcyclopropenone sensitization with weekly scalp DPC. Each CDR3 protein is one row after TCRdb ran MiXCR on the RACE reads. The sample carries 80,000 to 100,000 distinct CDR3 sequences, 6% to 9% recorded once.

The chain is built from TRBV19 and TRBJ1-2, with 9 bases lining up with TRBD1. This receptor was obtained from a woman in her twenties or thirties with alopecia areata. Some clones in this sample may be carry-over from other donors' samples. Sequencing was performed on whole blood, taken in connection with sensitization to the hapten diphenylcyclopropenone (DPC). The CDR3 DNA is TGTGCCAGTAGTGACGGGGACAGGGTGGGCGGCTACACCTTC. It yields the protein CASSDGDRVGGYTF.